The clone carrying this T cell receptor (beta chain) has just one count. Its antigen is not known. One end of the junction varies from germline; a read error may be responsible. CDR1 is SGHNT and CDR2 is YENEEA in the germline V gene. This CDR3 has 12 residues. The table came from immunoSEQ multiplex PCR; TCRdb's copy has only in-frame clones and leaves some out. The sample yields about 68,000 clones, roughly 96% seen once. These data belong to a study of cytomegalovirus exposure and HLA in healthy donors. Study findings and constraints: Cytomegalovirus association was listed for 164 TCR beta chains. Among TCR sequences, most were rare, though some public TCRs appeared in many donors. Subsequent analysis showed first-cohort TCR clusters tending to co-occur in over a hundred validation repertoires.

The sequence was collected from a man aged 18 to 29 in good health and CMV-seronegative. Sequencing was performed on PBMCs. The chain recombines TRBV11-3 with TRBJ1-2; D gene ambiguous. CDR3 amino acids: CASSLTDAGPNF. The CDR3 region has the DNA TGTGCCAGCAGCTTAACAGATGCAGGCCCGAACTTC.